This T cell receptor (beta chain) came from a study of OX40 agonist ivuxolimab in advanced cancers. Study in general: The dose-escalation cohort had hepatocellular carcinoma, melanoma, renal cell or head and neck cancer. Findings and limits, study-wide: In a subset of nonresponders, normalized T-cell clonal expansion was also low. Low clonal expansion, among the lowest seen, marked partial responders at 0.1-3.0 mg/kg. CD8+ T cells showed, on average, more clonal expansion than CD4+ cells.

Regarding this clone: As yet, its antigen is unknown.

The repertoire was sequenced with immunoSEQ multiplex PCR; TCRdb's copy has only in-frame clones and lacks some. The sample holds roughly 76,000 clones, about 93% seen once. Germline V gives CDR1 SQVTM, CDR2 ANQGSEA. The junction had 4 bases not matched to a gene; V was cut back by 7 bases and J by 3 bases. The CDR3 has 14 amino acids. This TCR derives from an adult with an advanced solid tumor such as melanoma, head and neck, liver or kidney cancer. This specimen was CD4+ or CD8+ T cells sorted from blood, taken in a trial of the OX40 agonist ivuxolimab. This rearrangement joins TRBV29-1 to TRBJ1-4, with 11 bases identical to TRBD1. The CDR3 DNA is TGCAGCGCCGGACAGGGGGCGGCTAATGAAAAACTGTTTTTT. Translated, it gives CSAGQGAANEKLFF.